This T cell receptor (beta chain) came from a study of response to subunit inactivated influenza vaccine (dated by TCRdb to the late 2010s). Regarding the research as a whole: To follow how T cells responded to a trivalent subunit inactivated influenza vaccine, the researchers relied on deep quantitative profiling of the T cell receptor repertoire. What the work shows at the level of the full study, not this receptor alone: It was suggested by the authors that each seasonal influenza vaccination may recruit only a limited number of new T cells.

Of note for this clonotype: Its antigen is not yet known. Base quality data are lacking; no much larger clone is found one base away.

Library preparation was by RT-PCR. The listed sequencing device is Illumina HiSeq 2500. Using fastp at Q25 and MiXCR, TCRdb reprocessed the public reads and kept productive beta chains. One record per CDR3 amino acid sequence lists the most common genes and DNA. In this sample the table shows about 610,000 distinct CDR3 sequences, less than 15% of which occur a single time. The ten largest account for around 10% of the sample. The CDR3 runs 16 residues from the cysteine to the phenylalanine. The CDR3 DNA has 48 bases and is translated from base 1. Via the germline V gene (reference sequence), CDR1 is LGHDT and CDR2 YNNKEL. Trimming removed 3 bases from V and 5 bases from J; the gene matches leave 6 bases unexplained.

This specimen was PBMCs from blood, taken less than 13 days after vaccination. The rearranged chain carries TRBV3-1 and TRBJ2-7; the junction holds 14 bases that match TRBD2. The receptor comes from a man over 45 who received an inactivated influenza vaccine. Donor details come from another sample of the same person, matched by shared clones. The nucleotide sequence reads as follows: TGTGCCAGCAGCCAGGTTGGGACTAGCGGGAGAAACGAGCAGTACTTC. This gives the protein CASSQVGTSGRNEQYF.